This T cell receptor beta chain is drawn from a study of glioma-infiltrating T cells after dendritic cell vaccination. Fresh-frozen tumor tissue and more than two years of survival data were available for all. TCRB CDR3 was amplified from 2 ug genomic DNA or less. Sequencing was performed with immunoSEQ multiplex PCR; in TCRdb, only in-frame clones are kept and a portion is missing. The table lists 3,000 to 3,500 clones, about 80% of them singletons. Germline CDR1 reads LNHDA; CDR2 reads SQIVND (reference sequence). The CDR3 loop spans 17 amino acids. This TCR was sampled from a human donor with glioblastoma. This sample comprised tumor tissue, obtained before dendritic cell vaccination. V and J are TRBV19 and TRBJ2-5; D perhaps matches TRBD1 (9 bases). TRBJ2-7 matches the DNA end more closely, so the J call is doubtful. CDR3 residues: CASSRTAGTGTRYEQYF. The CDR3 coding sequence is TGTGCCAGTAGTAGAACGGCCGGGACAGGGACTAGGTACGAGCAGTACTTC.